What follows are 8 T cell receptor beta chains derived from one specimen sequenced in a study of cytomegalovirus exposure and HLA in healthy donors. A multiplex PCR was run with 60 Vbeta primers and 13 Jbeta primers. Sequencing was performed with immunoSEQ multiplex PCR; in TCRdb, only in-frame clones are kept and a portion is missing. The table includes 100,000 to 150,000 clones, about 68% detected once. The sample consisted of PBMCs. The receptors originated from a man aged 40-49 years in good health and CMV-seropositive.

Only a few counts were recorded for this clone. The genes are TRBV11-2 and TRBJ1-6; TRBD1 matches at 7 bases. V trimming: 5 bases; J trimming: 15 bases; junction bases outside the gene matches: 13. The CDR3 runs 14 residues. CDR1 is SGHAT, CDR2 FQNNGV, per germline. The CDR3, as DNA: TGTGCCAGCAGCCGGGACAGATTTACCCTTGGCCTCCACTTT. It encodes CASSRDRFTLGLHF.

The V call is TRBV6-5, the J call TRBJ1-2, with D possibly TRBD1 on 5 matching bases. Looked up from germline, CDR1 is MNHEY and CDR2 is SVGAGI. V was cut by 7 bases and J by 7 bases, with 16 bases left in between. The CDR3 runs 13 residues. CDR3 sequence (DNA): TGTGCCAGCATTCCCAGGGATTACGGTGGCTACACCTTC. This gives the protein CASIPRDYGGYTF.

The chain recombines TRBV6-1 with TRBJ2-3, with 10 bases identical to TRBD1. The junction had 5 bases not matched to a gene; V was cut back by 0 bases and J by 5 bases. This CDR3 spans 16 amino acids. The V gene's germline CDR1 is MNHNS and CDR2 SASEGT. This CDR3 reads CASSEARTGGGDTQYF. CDR3 coding DNA: TGTGCCAGCAGTGAAGCCCGGACAGGGGGTGGAGATACGCAGTATTTT.

The V call is TRBV29-1, the J call TRBJ1-1; D perhaps matches TRBD1 (5 bases). CDR3 length: 13 residues. V lost 3 bases, J lost 11 bases, and 19 bases lay in between. Germline values: CDR1 SQVTM, CDR2 ANQGSEA. This CDR3 is CSVDTRASLGAFF. The CDR3 bases are TGCAGCGTTGATACCAGGGCCTCTCTCGGGGCTTTCTTT.

V usage is TRBV28 and J usage is TRBJ2-5, with 12 bases matching TRBD2. V gave up 7 bases and J gave up 5 bases; unmatched junction bases: 8. Germline assignment: CDR1 MDHEN and CDR2 SYDVKM. The CDR3 has 15 residues. The CDR3 region has the DNA TGTGCCAGCATGGCTAGCGGGAGGGGCCGGGAGACCCAGTACTTC. Translated: CASMASGRGRETQYF.

This clone was detected a few times. The chain couples TRBV6-6 to TRBJ1-2; D call uncertain. CDR1 is MNHNY and CDR2 is SVGAGI in the germline V gene (reference sequence). The V gene lost 4 bases and the J gene lost 2 bases, with 14 bases spanning the gap. The CDR3 spans 15 residues. CDR3 region: CASSSSPTRNYGYTF. The CDR3 DNA reads TGTGCCAGCAGTTCCTCCCCCACACGAAACTATGGCTACACCTTC.

This rearrangement joins TRBV19 to TRBJ2-5; 9 bases agree with TRBD2. CDR3 length equals 12 residues. Trimming removed 5 bases from V and 7 bases from J; junction bases left unmatched: 2. From germline, CDR1 is LNHDA and CDR2 SQIVND (reference sequence). For the CDR3, the DNA is TGTGCCAGTAGTCCGCGGGAGGGGACCCAGTACTTC. It translates to CASSPREGTQYF.

The V gene is TRBV25-1, the J gene TRBJ2-5; the D gene is possibly TRBD1 (6 bases). Germline V gene lookup returns CDR1 MGHDK and CDR2 SYGVNS. V was shortened by 7 bases and J by 5 bases, with 11 bases between the two germline ends. The CDR3 has 12 amino acids. Written as DNA, the CDR3 is TGTGCCAGCAACATAAGGGGGGAGACCCAGTACTTC. Residues: CASNIRGETQYF.